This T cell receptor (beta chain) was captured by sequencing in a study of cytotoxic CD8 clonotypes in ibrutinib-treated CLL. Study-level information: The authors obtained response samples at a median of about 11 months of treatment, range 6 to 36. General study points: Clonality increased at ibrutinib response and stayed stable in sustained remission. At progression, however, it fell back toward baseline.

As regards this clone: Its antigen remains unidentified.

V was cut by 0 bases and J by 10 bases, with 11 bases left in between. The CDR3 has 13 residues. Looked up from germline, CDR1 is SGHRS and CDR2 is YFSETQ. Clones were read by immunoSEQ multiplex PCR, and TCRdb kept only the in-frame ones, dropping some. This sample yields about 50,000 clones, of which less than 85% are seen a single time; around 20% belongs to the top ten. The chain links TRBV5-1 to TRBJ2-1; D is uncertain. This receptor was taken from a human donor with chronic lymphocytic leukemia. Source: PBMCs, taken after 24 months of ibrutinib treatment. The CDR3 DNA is TGCGCCAGCAGCTTGGTAACCGAACCAGAGCAGTTCTTC. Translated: CASSLVTEPEQFF.